What follows are 10 T cell receptor beta chains derived from one specimen sequenced in a study of blood T cell repertoires in COVID-19. The repertoire was sequenced with immunoSEQ multiplex PCR; TCRdb's copy has only in-frame clones and lacks some. The sample lists some 130,000 clones; roughly nine tenths were seen once. Source material: peripheral blood. The source is a man in his 60s with COVID-19, enrolled during active disease.

V is TRBV7-2 and J is TRBJ2-7, with a possible D match to TRBD1 (6 bases). V lost 5 bases, J lost 4 bases, and 18 bases lay in between. Germline CDR1 reads SGHTA; CDR2 reads FQGNSA. The CDR3 is 15 amino acids. CDR3 in DNA: TGTGCCAGCAGCCATAACCGCGGACAGAGTTACGAGCAGTACTTC. It yields the protein CASSHNRGQSYEQYF.

This chain connects TRBV10-1 to TRBJ2-2; a possible D gene is TRBD2 (6 bases). The CDR3 sequence is 14 residues long. Trimming stripped 6 bases from V and 3 bases from J, with 11 bases between. Germline loops: CDR1 WNHNN, CDR2 SYGVQD (reference sequence). This CDR3 is CASRLGGDTGELFF. The CDR3 nucleotides are TGCGCCAGCAGACTCGGAGGGGACACCGGGGAGCTGTTTTTT.

The J gene is TRBJ2-2, the V gene TRBV7-3; 7 positions agree with TRBD1. V was clipped by 6 bases and J by 0 bases; unmatched bases: 4. The CDR3 runs to 15 residues. Germline values: CDR1 SGHTA, CDR2 FQGTGA. The CDR3 nucleotides are TGTGCCAGCAGTCGGGACAGCGCGAACACCGGGGAGCTGTTTTTT. This gives the protein CASSRDSANTGELFF.

This sequence joins TRBV3-1 (or the pseudogene TRBV3-2) and TRBJ2-1; a weak D match, TRBD2 (5 bases). The CDR3 is 13 residues long. Trimming took off 1 base at V and 9 bases at J, with 10 bases between the two ends. Germline V CDR1 and CDR2: LGHDT, YNNKEL (reference sequence). CDR3 sequence: CASSQGRGSEQFF. For the CDR3, the DNA is TGTGCCAGCAGCCAAGGTAGAGGGAGTGAGCAGTTCTTC.

The chain has TRBV6-2 or TRBV6-3 and TRBJ1-5; a weak D match, TRBD1 (6 bases). Per germline, CDR1 MNHEY and CDR2 SVGEGT. V was trimmed by 5 bases and J by 4 bases, leaving 12 bases between them. The CDR3 contains 14 residues. The chain's CDR3 is CASSGGGGNQPQHF. In nucleotides, the CDR3 is TGTGCCAGCAGTGGGGGAGGGGGGAATCAGCCCCAGCATTTT.

This chain connects TRBV7-2 to TRBJ1-5; D uncertain. The CDR3 has 14 amino acids. Germline CDR1 SGHTA, CDR2 FQGNSA. Between the trimmed V and J ends, which lost 2 bases and 0 bases, there was a span of 5 bases. The CDR3 reads CASSLLYSNQPQHF. The CDR3 nucleotides are TGTGCCAGCAGCTTACTTTATAGCAATCAGCCCCAGCATTTT.

V and J are TRBV10-3 and TRBJ2-2; 12 nucleotides match TRBD2. This CDR3 comprises 17 residues. V lost 6 bases and J lost 0; bases outside the gene matches: 5. Germline CDR1 and CDR2: ENHRY and SYGVKD. CDR3 in DNA: TGTGCCATCAGCTCAACTAGCGGGAGGTCGAACACCGGGGAGCTGTTTTTT. Translated: CAISSTSGRSNTGELFF.

This clone has only a few counts. The chain couples TRBV10-3 to TRBJ2-7, with TRBD1 identical over 10 bases. Losses at the gene ends were 0 bases for V and 5 bases for J; bases not matched to a gene: 4. Germline assignment: CDR1 ENHRY and CDR2 SYGVKD. This CDR3 contains 15 residues. This CDR3 is CAISESGDRGHEQYF. The CDR3 DNA reads as TGTGCCATCAGTGAGTCTGGGGACAGGGGACACGAGCAGTACTTC.

The chain has TRBV10-3 and TRBJ2-2; a weak D match, TRBD1 (6 bases). The CDR3 totals 14 residues. Germline V CDR1 and CDR2: ENHRY, SYGVKD. The germline V and J ends were trimmed by 0 bases and 6 bases, with 8 bases remaining between them. CDR3: CAISESDSAGELFF. The DNA for the CDR3 is TGTGCCATCAGTGAGTCGGACAGCGCCGGGGAGCTGTTTTTT.

The gene calls are TRBV6-5 and TRBJ2-1, with D perhaps matching TRBD1 (5 bases). Trimming shortened V by 6 bases and J by 5 bases, and 17 bases separated the two germline ends. The CDR3 is 15 residues long. CDR1 is MNHEY and CDR2 is SVGAGI in the germline V gene. The CDR3 DNA is TGTGCCAGCAGGCTCCCCCAAGACAGCCACAATGAGCAGTTCTTC. Its protein product is CASRLPQDSHNEQFF.